The rows below give T cell receptor beta chains drawn from one sample of a study of blood T cell repertoires in COVID-19. Produced via immunoSEQ multiplex PCR; TCRdb's table is partial and in-frame only. The sample holds approximately 240,000 clones, approximately 83% seen once. The sequenced material came from peripheral blood. The receptors come from a woman in her twenties or thirties who had recovered from COVID-19. Both conserved end residues are trimmed from each CDR3. Fields, in order: CDR3 length, V gene, CDR3 protein.

13 TRBV24-1 ATSDFYRGEEKLF
12 TRBV19 ASSNQGSGTEAF
15 TRBV5-6 ASSLSLAGGPSGELF
13 TRBV28 ASSPTGQTNYGYT
10 TRBV12-3/TRBV12-4 ASSTGGASYT
11 TRBV2 ASRGPSGNEQF
12 TRBV15 ATRAGLLNTEAF
11 TRBV10-1 ASSEPTYNEQF
12 TRBV6-5 ASGPLGVAETQY
13 TRBV7-8 ASSRRTGEGSPLH
13 TRBV27 ASRGGVSSYNEQF
12 TRBV7-9 ASSFESLGDRYT
13 TRBV29-1 SVEVVAGGSYEQY
16 TRBV19 ASSSWTSGRASTGELF
13 TRBV7-6 ASSPGTGFNSPLH
11 TRBV5-8 ASSLAMRDEQY
8 TRBV29-1 SVGGGEQF
10 TRBV27 ASSLLNSPLH
13 TRBV27 ASSPAPSSYNEQF
13 TRBV7-3 ASSPIAGGVDTQY
13 TRBV28 ASSSGRETQETQY
12 TRBV2 ASSNSRVNTEAF
13 TRBV19 ASSFFGASNQPQH
11 TRBV27 ASGLRAVAEQY
18 TRBV28 ASSPSPRGTSRSYNSPLH
10 TRBV10-3 AISVNGETQY
13 TRBV6-5 ASSRGGRGNSPLH
13 TRBV19 ASRATRSGTDTQY
13 TRBV4-1 ASSQGRAGSYEQY
12 TRBV10-3 AISVDRVNQPQH
16 TRBV5-5 ASSSTPNRVGSTDTQY
11 TRBV19 ASRGTGLNEQF
12 TRBV28 ASSPPDISYEQY
14 TRBV15 ATSSRGARLGTEAF
16 TRBV5-5 ASSLVGQGVWSSYEQY
12 TRBV30 AWSWSGGSTEAF
9 TRBV2 ASKPEDTQY
12 TRBV2 ASEGQESTDTQY
12 TRBV2 ASRKRENSYEQY
11 TRBV19 ASSQEGTGELF
14 TRBV4-1 ASSQDRWQGNQPQH
11 TRBV10-3 AIIGQGFGEAF
12 TRBV10-2 ASSEPGMNTEAF
13 TRBV28 ASSSGTGGEQPQH
10 TRBV4-2 ASSPGTGELF
13 TRBV7-3 ATGRQGSNTGELF